Below, one TCR beta chain is given with its context. These data come from a study of blood T cell repertoires in COVID-19. The overall study: Material from acute and convalescent COVID-19 was sourced from the United States, Italy and Spain. PBMCs, B-cell-depleted T cells, or T cells provided the cDNA or gDNA that made up the material.

Per the study methods: Reference gene primer amplification yielded estimated nucleated cell counts. Produced via immunoSEQ multiplex PCR; TCRdb's table is partial and in-frame only. The DNA gave D and trimming, while V, J and clone size come from that table. There are tens of thousands of clones in the sample; around four fifths occur only once, and 5% to 6.5% lies in the top ten. CDR3 length: 16 residues. Unmatched junction bases numbered 5, after V lost 4 bases and J lost 0 bases. In germline, CDR1 is SGHRS, CDR2 YFSETQ. This TCR derives from a man in his forties or fifties with active COVID-19. The sample was peripheral blood. The chain has TRBV5-1 and TRBJ2-2; the match to TRBD1 covers 8 bases. The CDR3 loop reads CASSPRTGSNTGELFF. The CDR3 DNA is TGCGCCAGCAGCCCGCGGACAGGGTCGAACACCGGGGAGCTGTTTTTT.